What follows are 10 T cell receptor beta chains derived from one specimen sequenced in a study of shared clonotypes between healthy human individuals. Produced via immunoSEQ multiplex PCR; TCRdb's table is partial and in-frame only. The repertoire includes over a million clones, approximately 78% of them detected once, and roughly 0.65% sits in the top ten. The sample comprised memory CD4+ T cells from PBMCs. Sample subset: CD45RA-negative fraction. The receptors originated from a man younger than 35 in good health. Some clones in this sample may be carry-over from other donors' samples.

The V call is TRBV5-1, the J call TRBJ2-5; perhaps TRBD2 as D (6 bases). This CDR3 has 16 residues. Trimming left V 7 bases short and J 0 bases short, with 19 bases between. The germline CDR1 and CDR2 sequences are SGHRS and YFSETQ. DNA of the CDR3: TGCGCCAGCCTATTGAGAGAGGCGGGGTACCAAGAGACCCAGTACTTC. This encodes CASLLREAGYQETQYF.

This rearrangement joins TRBV7-2 to TRBJ1-3, with 7 bases fitting TRBD1. V trimming: 5 bases; J trimming: 2 bases; junction bases outside the gene matches: 6. CDR1 is SGHTA, CDR2 FQGNSA, per germline. This CDR3 region has 15 residues. CDR3 coding DNA: TGTGCCAGCAGCAAAGGGGGCTACGCTGGAAACACCATATATTTT. Its protein product is CASSKGGYAGNTIYF.

The genes are TRBV28 and TRBJ1-1; no clear D. Germline V lookup: CDR1 MDHEN, CDR2 SYDVKM. This CDR3 contains 14 residues. The ends were cut back, 2 bases at V and 8 bases at J, with 15 bases in the middle. The CDR3 nucleotides read TGTGCCAGCAGTTTAGGGTCGGATCCCCCGGAAGCTTTCTTT. This gives the protein CASSLGSDPPEAFF.

The rearrangement joins TRBV28 to TRBJ1-2; 10 bases agree with TRBD1. Looked up from germline, CDR1 is MDHEN and CDR2 is SYDVKM. CDR3 length: 17 residues. The V gene end was trimmed by 6 bases and the J gene end by 8 bases; junction bases not matched to a gene: 18. CDR3 in DNA: TGTGCCAGCAGAGAATCCGGGACAGGGGCCTCGAGACGCGGCTACACCTTC. Its translation is CASRESGTGASRRGYTF.

This clone was observed at least ten times. The chain employs TRBV9 and TRBJ1-5; D unresolved. Between the trimmed V and J ends, which lost 4 bases and 6 bases, there was a span of 11 bases. Germline values: CDR1 SGDLS, CDR2 YYNGEE. The CDR3 is 13 residues long. The CDR3 is CASSYQAGQPQHF. CDR3 DNA: TGTGCCAGCAGCTACCAGGCGGGTCAGCCCCAGCATTTT. The full variable domain, completed using reference TRBV9 and TRBJ1-5, is DSGVTQTPKHLITATGQRVTLRCSPRSGDLSVYWYQQSLDQGLQFLIQYYNGEERAKGNILERFSAQQFPDLHSELNLSSLELGDSALYFCASSYQAGQPQHFGDGTRLSIL.

The chain combines TRBV4-1 with TRBJ2-2; 8 bases are shared with TRBD2. CDR1 and CDR2 from the germline V gene are MGHRA and YSYEKL. With V trimmed by 0 bases and J by 5 bases, 5 bases remained unmatched. The length of the CDR3 is 16 residues. CDR3 amino acids: CASSQEGGRWTGELFF. In nucleotides, the CDR3 is TGCGCCAGCAGCCAAGAGGGCGGGAGGTGGACCGGGGAGCTGTTTTTT.

This chain links TRBV6-1 with TRBJ2-7, with D tentatively TRBD2 (6 bases). The germline CDR1 and CDR2 sequences are MNHNS and SASEGT. The CDR3 loop spans 14 amino acids. V shed 1 base and J shed 2 bases, with 9 bases lying between them. The chain's CDR3 is CASSEGPSAYEQYF. As DNA, the CDR3 is TGTGCCAGCAGTGAAGGTCCTAGCGCCTACGAGCAGTACTTC.

This CDR3 is CASSFSGAGEVGVKTQYF. The CDR3 nucleotides read TGTGCCAGCAGCTTTAGTGGAGCGGGAGAGGTAGGCGTGAAGACCCAGTACTTC. The chain couples TRBV7-2 to TRBJ2-5, with 8 bases lining up with TRBD2. V trimming: 3 bases; J trimming: 6 bases; junction bases outside the gene matches: 18. From germline, CDR1 is SGHTA and CDR2 FQGNSA. The CDR3 totals 18 residues.

The chain is built from TRBV7-9 and TRBJ1-3; 7 bases are a match to TRBD1. The V segment lost 4 bases and the J segment 2 bases; nucleotides outside the gene matches: 8. CDR1 and CDR2 (germline): SEHNR, FQNEAQ (reference sequence). The CDR3 contains 16 residues. The CDR3 sequence: CASSSGGGWPGNTIYF. CDR3 nucleotides: TGTGCCAGCAGCTCAGGGGGAGGGTGGCCTGGAAACACCATATATTTT.

For this clone: The sample holds other DNA sequences that translate to the same CDR3. This chain connects TRBV5-1 to TRBJ2-5, with 8 bases fitting TRBD1. The last part of the DNA fits TRBJ2-7 better; the J call may be wrong. This CDR3 is 14 amino acids long. In germline, CDR1 is SGHRS, CDR2 YFSETQ. The chain's CDR3 is CASSLGTGGYEQYF. The CDR3 coding sequence is TGCGCCAGCAGCTTGGGAACAGGGGGATACGAGCAGTACTTC.